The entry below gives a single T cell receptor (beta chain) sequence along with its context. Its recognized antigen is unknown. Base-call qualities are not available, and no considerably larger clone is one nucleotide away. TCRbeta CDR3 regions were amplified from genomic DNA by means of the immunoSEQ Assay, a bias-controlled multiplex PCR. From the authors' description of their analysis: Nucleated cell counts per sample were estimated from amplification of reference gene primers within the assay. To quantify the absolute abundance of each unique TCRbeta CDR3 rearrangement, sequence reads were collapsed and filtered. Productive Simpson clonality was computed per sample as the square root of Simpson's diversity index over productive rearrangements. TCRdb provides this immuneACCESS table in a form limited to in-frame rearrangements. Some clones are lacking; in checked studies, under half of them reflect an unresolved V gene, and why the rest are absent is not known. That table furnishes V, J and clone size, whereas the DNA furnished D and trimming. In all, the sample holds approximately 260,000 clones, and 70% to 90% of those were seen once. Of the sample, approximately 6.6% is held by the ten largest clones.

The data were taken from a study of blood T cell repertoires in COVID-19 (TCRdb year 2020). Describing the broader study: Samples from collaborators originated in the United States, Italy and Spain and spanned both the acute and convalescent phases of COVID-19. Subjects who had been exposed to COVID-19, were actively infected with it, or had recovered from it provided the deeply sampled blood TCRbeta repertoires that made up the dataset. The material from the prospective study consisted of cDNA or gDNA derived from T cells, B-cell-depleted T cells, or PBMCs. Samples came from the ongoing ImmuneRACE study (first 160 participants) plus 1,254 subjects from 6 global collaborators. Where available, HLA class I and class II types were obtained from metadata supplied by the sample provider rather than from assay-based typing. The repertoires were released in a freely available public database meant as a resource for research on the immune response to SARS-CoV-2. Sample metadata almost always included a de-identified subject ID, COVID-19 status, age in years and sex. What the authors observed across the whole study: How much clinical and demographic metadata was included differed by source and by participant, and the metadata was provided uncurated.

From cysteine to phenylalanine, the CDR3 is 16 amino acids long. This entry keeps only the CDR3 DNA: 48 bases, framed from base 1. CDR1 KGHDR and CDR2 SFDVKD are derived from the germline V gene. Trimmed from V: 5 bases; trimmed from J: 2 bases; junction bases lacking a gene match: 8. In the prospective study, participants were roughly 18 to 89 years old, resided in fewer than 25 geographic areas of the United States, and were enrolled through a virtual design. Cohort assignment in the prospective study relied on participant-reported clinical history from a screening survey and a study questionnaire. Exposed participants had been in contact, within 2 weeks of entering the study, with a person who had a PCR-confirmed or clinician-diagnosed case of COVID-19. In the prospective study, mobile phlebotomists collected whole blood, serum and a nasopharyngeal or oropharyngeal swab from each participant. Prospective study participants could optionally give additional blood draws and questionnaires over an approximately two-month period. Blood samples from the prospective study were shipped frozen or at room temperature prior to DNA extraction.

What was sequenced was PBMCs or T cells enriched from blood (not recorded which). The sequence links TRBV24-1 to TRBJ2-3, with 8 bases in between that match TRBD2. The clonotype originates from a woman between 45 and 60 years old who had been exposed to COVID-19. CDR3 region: CATSGLTSGYTDTQYF. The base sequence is TGTGCCACCAGTGGGCTAACTAGCGGATACACAGATACGCAGTATTTT.